The 32 T cell receptor beta chains in this list originate from one sample, sequenced in a study of blood T cell repertoires in COVID-19. TCRdb keeps only in-frame clones here, not all; method: immunoSEQ multiplex PCR. This table has roughly 69,000 clones, about four fifths appearing once. Sequencing was carried out using peripheral blood. These receptors were taken from a man aged 50-59 years with COVID-19, enrolled during active disease.

The V and J genes are TRBV7-9 and TRBJ1-5; 8 nucleotides match TRBD1. Trimming removed 3 bases from V and 5 bases from J; junction bases left unmatched: 3. CDR1 is SEHNR, CDR2 FQNEAQ, per germline (reference sequence). The CDR3 length is 14 residues. CDR3 protein: CASSFGQGDQPQHF. As DNA, the CDR3 is TGTGCCAGCAGCTTTGGACAGGGCGATCAGCCCCAGCATTTT.

V is TRBV19 and J is TRBJ2-1; the D is unclear. V was trimmed by 2 bases and J by 7 bases, leaving 15 bases between them. CDR3 length: 15 amino acids. In germline, CDR1 is LNHDA, CDR2 SQIVND (reference sequence). CDR3 in amino acids: CASSITAAVPNEQFF. CDR3 sequence (DNA): TGTGCCAGTAGTATAACGGCCGCGGTACCGAATGAGCAGTTCTTC.

CDR3 amino acids: CASSLGGEAFF. CDR3 bases: TGTGCCAGCAGCTTAGGAGGTGAAGCTTTCTTT. The rearrangement links TRBV7-9 to TRBJ1-1; D is unclear. The CDR3 sequence is 11 residues long. Trimming pared 1 base from V and 7 bases from J, leaving 4 bases between. The germline V gene has CDR1 SEHNR and CDR2 FQNEAQ (reference sequence).

The rearrangement links TRBV6-5 to TRBJ1-5; TRBD1 is a possible D gene (5 bases). The V gene's germline CDR1 is MNHEY and CDR2 SVGAGI. This CDR3 is built from 14 residues. V was pared by 5 bases and J by 3 bases, with 11 bases between. The chain's CDR3 is CASSTQGTNQPQHF. CDR3 sequence (DNA): TGTGCCAGCAGTACCCAGGGTACCAATCAGCCCCAGCATTTT.

This clone was seen only once. The chain joins TRBV7-2 to TRBJ2-7; D may be TRBD1 (6 bases). V lost 4 bases to trimming and J lost 4 bases, with 11 bases between them. The CDR3 consists of 13 residues. Germline V gives CDR1 SGHTA, CDR2 FQGNSA. CDR3 in DNA: TGTGCCAGCAGCTCGGGACATCCATACGAGCAGTACTTC. This sequence encodes CASSSGHPYEQYF. The full variable domain, rest sourced from reference TRBV7-2 and TRBJ2-7, is GAGVSQSPSNKVTEKGKDVELRCDPISGHTALYWYRQSLGQGLEFLIYFQGNSAPDKSGLPSDRFSAERTGGSVSTLTIQRTQQEDSAVYLCASSSGHPYEQYFGPGTRLTVT.

The chain has TRBV10-1 and TRBJ2-7; TRBD2 is a possible D gene (5 bases). The CDR3 length is 13 residues. The germline V and J ends were trimmed by 4 bases and 6 bases, with 13 bases remaining between them. The V gene's germline CDR1 is WNHNN and CDR2 SYGVQD (reference sequence). CDR3 loop: CASSGALAREQYF. CDR3 nucleotides: TGCGCCAGCAGTGGGGCCTTAGCGCGCGAGCAGTACTTC.

In the case of this clone: Within the sample, other DNA sequences also encode this same CDR3. The V and J genes are TRBV13 and TRBJ1-6; D perhaps matches TRBD1 (5 bases). The CDR3 consists of 15 residues. The V and J ends lost 0 bases and 5 bases respectively, with 8 bases between them. From germline, CDR1 is PRHDT and CDR2 FYEKMQ (reference sequence). CDR3 DNA: TGTGCCAGCAGCTTAGGCCGGGGGGATAATTCACCCCTCCACTTT. Translation: CASSLGRGDNSPLHF.

The rearrangement uses TRBV19 and TRBJ1-4; 10 bases fit TRBD1. CDR3 length: 15 amino acids. Unmatched junction bases numbered 2, after V lost 4 bases and J lost 3 bases. The germline gives CDR1 LNHDA, CDR2 SQIVND (reference sequence). The CDR3 nucleotides are TGTGCCAGTAGTAGGGACAGGGGCGCTAATGAAAAACTGTTTTTT. It is translated as CASSRDRGANEKLFF.

The rearrangement links TRBV11-1 to TRBJ1-2, with 7 bases lining up with TRBD1. Germline CDR1 is SGHAT and CDR2 is FQDESV (reference sequence). The CDR3 spans 15 residues. V lost 4 bases to trimming and J lost 4 bases; unmatched junction nucleotides: 9. The CDR3 nucleotides read TGTGCCAGCAGCTCAGCCGGGACAGCTCCCTATGGCTACACCTTC. Its protein is CASSSAGTAPYGYTF. Together with reference TRBV11-1 and TRBJ1-2, the CDR3 gives the full variable domain: EAEVAQSPRYKITEKSQAVAFWCDPISGHATLYWYRQILGQGPELLVQFQDESVVDDSQLPKDRFSAERLKGVDSTLKIQPAELGDSAMYLCASSSAGTAPYGYTFGSGTRLTVV.

The chain has TRBV7-9 and TRBJ1-6; the D is unclear. Trimming removed 6 bases from V and 7 bases from J, with 13 bases in between. Germline V CDR1 and CDR2: SEHNR, FQNEAQ (reference sequence). The CDR3 consists of 14 residues. CDR3 in amino acids: CASSPGGLNSPLHF. The DNA for the CDR3 is TGTGCCAGCAGTCCGGGAGGGCTCAATTCACCCCTCCACTTT.

This clone showed up just a few times. J is TRBJ1-1 and V is TRBV7-6; tentative D call: TRBD1 (6 bases). Germline V lookup: CDR1 SGHVS, CDR2 FNYEAQ. Trimming stripped 6 bases from V and 1 base from J, with 9 bases between. The CDR3 is 13 amino acids. The chain's CDR3 is CASSTQGNTEAFF. The DNA of the CDR3 is TGTGCCAGCAGTACACAGGGGAACACTGAAGCTTTCTTT.

The chain joins TRBV11-3 to TRBJ1-1; maybe TRBD1 (5 bases). Germline V gene data show CDR1 as SGHNT and CDR2 as YENEEA. The CDR3 consists of 13 residues. The V end was cut by 5 bases, the J end by 6 bases, with 13 bases between. CDR3 sequence: CASSPTWGAEAFF. CDR3 nucleotides: TGTGCCAGCAGCCCAACTTGGGGGGCTGAAGCTTTCTTT.

The rearrangement uses TRBV15 and TRBJ2-7; perhaps TRBD1 as D (5 bases). The CDR3 contains 16 residues. V lost 0 bases, J lost 6 bases, and 18 bases lay in between. Germline-derived CDR1 and CDR2 are LNHNV and YYDKDF (reference sequence). The CDR3 coding sequence is TGTGCCACCAGCAGAGATCCTGGCAGGGATATTAGCGAGCAGTACTTC. It is translated as CATSRDPGRDISEQYF.

The V and J genes are TRBV7-2 and TRBJ2-5; D unclear. V lost 2 bases to trimming and J lost 2 bases, with 15 bases between them. The CDR3 has 16 residues. Germline V gives CDR1 SGHTA, CDR2 FQGNSA. In nucleotides, the CDR3 is TGTGCCAGCAGCTTATTGGGTCAGCGTTCTCAAGAGACCCAGTACTTC. It translates to CASSLLGQRSQETQYF.

J is TRBJ1-1 and V is TRBV5-6, with 7 nucleotides matching TRBD1. V trimming: 5 bases; J trimming: 5 bases; junction bases outside the gene matches: 12. Germline loops: CDR1 SGHDT, CDR2 YYEEEE. The CDR3 contains 15 residues. This CDR3 is CASSFQDRDETEAFF. CDR3 sequence (DNA): TGTGCCAGCAGTTTCCAAGACAGGGATGAAACTGAAGCTTTCTTT.

The CDR3 DNA reads as TGTGCCATCAGTACAACAGGTGCAACTAATGAAAAACTGTTTTTT. Its translation is CAISTTGATNEKLFF. The chain combines TRBV10-3 with TRBJ1-4; possible D gene TRBD1, 5 bases. V was shortened by 5 bases and J by 0 bases, with 10 bases between the two germline ends. Germline loops: CDR1 ENHRY, CDR2 SYGVKD. This CDR3 contains 15 residues.

The chain uses TRBV6-4 and TRBJ1-6; D is unresolved. Germline V CDR1 and CDR2: MRHNA, SNTAGT. CDR3 length equals 15 residues. V was clipped by 4 bases and J by 8 bases, with 15 bases between them. The CDR3 DNA reads TGTGCCAGCAGTGGATGGGGATCGGGAGATTCACCCCTCCACTTT. It translates to CASSGWGSGDSPLHF.

The genes are TRBV9 and TRBJ1-1; D might be TRBD1 (6 bases). Trimming cost V 1 base and J 3 bases, with 7 bases left between them. The CDR3 has 13 amino acids. Germline CDR1 SGDLS, CDR2 YYNGEE. The CDR3 here is CASSVPGDTEAFF. CDR3 DNA: TGTGCCAGCAGCGTACCAGGGGACACTGAAGCTTTCTTT.

The CDR3 nucleotides are TGCGCCAGCAGCCAAGATATGGGGCTAGCGGGGACAACAGATACGCAGTATTTT. Translated: CASSQDMGLAGTTDTQYF. This chain links TRBV4-3 with TRBJ2-3; 9 nucleotides match TRBD2. After removal of 0 bases from V and 3 bases from J, the junction contained 10 bases not matched to a gene. Per germline, CDR1 LGHNA and CDR2 YSLEER. This CDR3 comprises 18 residues.

In DNA form, the CDR3 reads TGTGCCAGCAGCCCCAGGGGGATTGGCTCCTACAATGAGCAGTTCTTC. Translating it yields CASSPRGIGSYNEQFF. The chain links TRBV5-5 to TRBJ2-1; the match to TRBD1 covers 7 bases. The CDR3 contains 16 residues. The V and J ends lost 4 bases and 0 bases, in that order; junction bases with no gene match: 7. Germline CDR1 and CDR2: SGHKS and YYEKEE (reference sequence).

The chain links TRBV15 to TRBJ1-6; D may be TRBD1 (6 bases). CDR3 length: 14 residues. Germline-derived CDR1 and CDR2 are LNHNV and YYDKDF (reference sequence). With 1 base removed from V and 7 bases from J, the gap between germline ends came to 8 bases. CDR3 nucleotide sequence: TGTGCCACCAGCAGAGGGACAGTCAATTCACCCCTCCACTTT. It codes for CATSRGTVNSPLHF.

The chain couples TRBV4-1 to TRBJ2-3, with D unresolved. The germline V and J ends were trimmed by 1 base and 6 bases, with 5 bases remaining between them. There are 12 residues in the CDR3. Germline CDR1 and CDR2: MGHRA and YSYEKL. This CDR3 is CASSQGRDTQYF. In DNA form, the CDR3 reads TGCGCCAGCAGCCAAGGGCGGGATACGCAGTATTTT.

V usage is TRBV5-1 and J usage is TRBJ2-1, with a weak D call TRBD2 (5 bases). The length of the CDR3 is 14 residues. V lost 0 bases and J lost 7, with 11 bases in between. Germline CDR1 is SGHRS and CDR2 is YFSETQ. This chain's CDR3 is CASSLVQERNEQFF. In nucleotides, the CDR3 is TGCGCCAGCAGCTTGGTGCAGGAGCGGAATGAGCAGTTCTTC. The variable domain in full, completed from reference TRBV5-1 and TRBJ2-1, reads KAGVTQTPRYLIKTRGQQVTLSCSPISGHRSVSWYQQTPGQGLQFLFEYFSETQRNKGNFPGRFSGRQFSNSRSEMNVSTLELGDSALYLCASSLVQERNEQFFGPGTRLTVL.

This clone was counted once. The genes are TRBV2 and TRBJ2-3; TRBD1 matches at 7 bases. There are 14 residues in the CDR3. Germline-derived CDR1 and CDR2 are SNHLY and FYNNEI. V trimming: 4 bases; J trimming: 7 bases; junction bases outside the gene matches: 8. This CDR3 reads CASSVDRVRNTQYF. The CDR3 DNA reads TGTGCCAGCAGTGTTGACAGGGTCAGAAATACGCAGTATTTT.

V usage is TRBV7-9 and J usage is TRBJ1-4; no definite D call. This CDR3 has 14 amino acids. Germline V gives CDR1 SEHNR, CDR2 FQNEAQ (reference sequence). Trimming shortened V by 9 bases and J by 4 bases, and 15 bases separated the two germline ends. CDR3 loop: CASASNRHNEKLFF. CDR3 bases: TGTGCCAGTGCCTCCAACAGACATAATGAAAAACTGTTTTTT.

This clone turned up a few times. This chain connects TRBV27 to TRBJ2-7; 9 bases agree with TRBD1. CDR1 is MNHEY, CDR2 SMNVEV, per germline (reference sequence). Trimming removed 6 bases from V and 9 bases from J; junction bases left unmatched: 15. The CDR3 loop spans 15 amino acids. The CDR3 protein is CASSPGTGPHFGQYF. The CDR3 DNA sequence: TGTGCCAGCAGCCCCGGGACAGGGCCTCACTTCGGGCAGTACTTC.

The chain is built from TRBV7-2 and TRBJ1-1, with 7 bases aligning to TRBD1. The V and J ends lost 1 base and 11 bases, in that order; junction bases with no gene match: 7. CDR3 size: 13 residues. Per the germline V gene, CDR1 is SGHTA and CDR2 is FQGNSA. CDR3 in DNA: TGTGCCAGCAGCTTAGTAGGGGGCCCTGGTGCTTTCTTT. It encodes CASSLVGGPGAFF.

The gene calls are TRBV7-6 and TRBJ2-1, with 8 bases lining up with TRBD1. The J segment lost 8 bases and the V segment lost 2 bases, leaving 2 bases of the junction unmatched. This CDR3 comprises 13 residues. Germline V gene data show CDR1 as SGHVS and CDR2 as FNYEAQ. CDR3 coding DNA: TGTGCCAGCAGCTTATCAGGGGGCGATGAGCAGTTCTTC. Its protein product is CASSLSGGDEQFF.

V is TRBV5-1 and J is TRBJ1-1; 8 nucleotides align to TRBD1. This CDR3 is 14 amino acids long. Germline values: CDR1 SGHRS, CDR2 YFSETQ. J was trimmed by 5 bases and V by 4 bases; bases with no gene match: 7. CDR3 region: CASSPGQGETEAFF. CDR3 nucleotide sequence: TGCGCCAGCAGCCCAGGACAGGGAGAGACTGAAGCTTTCTTT.

The gene calls are TRBV6-5 and TRBJ1-6; 10 nucleotides match TRBD1. Germline V gene data show CDR1 as MNHEY and CDR2 as SVGAGI. This CDR3 spans 16 amino acids. Trimming at V came to 4 bases and at J to 5 bases, leaving 5 bases not matched to a gene. CDR3 DNA: TGTGCCAGCAGTTCTCCTGACAGGGGGCATAATTCACCCCTCCACTTT. Its translation: CASSSPDRGHNSPLHF.

The chain has TRBV6-5 and TRBJ2-7, with 9 bases fitting TRBD2. Germline V gene lookup returns CDR1 MNHEY and CDR2 SVGAGI. The J segment lost 3 bases and the V segment lost 6 bases, leaving 3 bases of the junction unmatched. The CDR3 consists of 13 residues. In DNA, the CDR3 is TGTGCCAGCAGACCTAGCGGGGACTACGAGCAGTACTTC. This gives the protein CASRPSGDYEQYF.

This clone appeared a single time. V is TRBV19 and J is TRBJ2-4; weak D call: TRBD2 (6 bases). Germline values: CDR1 LNHDA, CDR2 SQIVND (reference sequence). This CDR3 is built from 19 residues. V lost 6 bases and J 0 bases, leaving 24 bases between the germline ends. The CDR3 DNA is TGTGCCAGTAGCCAAGGCCTCAAGACAGCGGGTATAGCCAAAAACATTCAGTACTTC. Amino acid sequence: CASSQGLKTAGIAKNIQYF. The complete variable domain, with remaining parts taken from reference TRBV19 and TRBJ2-4, reads DGGITQSPKYLFRKEGQNVTLSCEQNLNHDAMYWYRQDPGQGLRLIYYSQIVNDFQKGDIAEGYSVSREKKESFPLTVTSAQKNPTAFYLCASSQGLKTAGIAKNIQYFGAGTRLSVL.